A selection of T cell receptor beta chains follows, all from one sample in a study of cytomegalovirus exposure and HLA in healthy donors. Repertoires were generated with immunoSEQ multiplex PCR, while TCRdb's copy carries only in-frame clones and drops some. Of about 140,000 clones listed, approximately 83% are singletons. The sequenced sample consisted of PBMCs. The receptors come from a man aged 35 to 55 in good health and CMV-seropositive. Both conserved end residues are part of each CDR3. D genes are given only for firm matches. Clone size appears in some rows only: once, few, many, or a class for an expanded clone.

j_gene	v_gene	abundance	d_gene	CDR3aa	CDR3nt
TRBJ2-7	TRBV12-5	once	-	CASGLVLGGLSAYEQYF	TGTGCTAGTGGTTTGGTACTAGGCGGTCTTAGTGCCTACGAGCAGTACTTC
TRBJ1-4	TRBV18	-	-	CASSRMPGQINEKLFF	TGTGCCAGCTCACGGATGCCGGGACAAATTAATGAAAAACTGTTTTTT
TRBJ2-5	TRBV7-9	once	TRBD1	CASSLMTDREETQYF	TGTGCCAGCAGCTTAATGACCGACAGGGAAGAGACCCAGTACTTC
TRBJ2-6	TRBV7-3	-	-	CASSLTQGPGANVLTF	TGTGCCAGCAGCTTAACGCAGGGGCCTGGGGCCAACGTCCTGACTTTC
TRBJ1-1	TRBV29-1	-	TRBD1	CSVVPGQGRTEAFF	TGCAGCGTCGTCCCGGGACAGGGGCGCACTGAAGCTTTCTTT
TRBJ2-1	TRBV10-2	-	-	CASSESKASLGEQFF	TGCGCCAGCAGTGAGTCGAAGGCTAGCCTAGGAGAGCAGTTCTTC
TRBJ2-7	TRBV27	-	-	CASSLAGSSYEQYF	TGTGCCAGCAGTTTAGCGGGGAGCTCCTACGAGCAGTACTTC
TRBJ1-4	TRBV6-1	-	-	CASSEVVLWLTNEKLFF	TGTGCCAGCAGTGAAGTGGTGTTATGGCTGACTAATGAAAAACTGTTTTTT
TRBJ2-5	TRBV29-1	-	-	CSVEGLEVYQETQYF	TGCAGCGTTGAGGGTCTGGAGGTCTACCAAGAGACCCAGTACTTC
TRBJ2-7	TRBV27	-	TRBD1	CASSRNYLRDREYF	TGTGCCAGCAGTCGAAACTACCTCCGGGACAGGGAGTACTTC
TRBJ2-7	TRBV6-1	-	-	CASRETLAYEQYF	TGTGCCAGCAGGGAGACGCTCGCCTACGAGCAGTACTTC
TRBJ1-5	TRBV9	few	-	CASSESGGGNQPQHF	TGTGCCAGCAGCGAATCGGGGGGGGGCAATCAGCCCCAGCATTTT
TRBJ1-1	TRBV30	once	TRBD1	CAWSETGADAFF	TGTGCCTGGTCAGAGACAGGGGCTGACGCTTTCTTT
TRBJ1-2	TRBV9	-	-	CASSVVGAPRSGYTF	TGTGCCAGCAGCGTAGTAGGGGCTCCCCGCAGTGGCTACACCTTC
TRBJ2-7	TRBV5-1	-	-	CASSLAQAGYEQYF	TGCGCCAGCAGCTTGGCTCAGGCTGGCTACGAGCAGTACTTC
TRBJ2-2	TRBV4-1	-	-	CASSHQDLIYTGELFF	TGCGCCAGCAGCCATCAGGATTTAATTTACACCGGGGAGCTGTTTTTT
TRBJ2-2	TRBV27	-	TRBD1	CASRRQGTGELFF	TGTGCCAGCAGAAGACAGGGCACCGGGGAGCTGTTTTTT
TRBJ2-1	TRBV7-7	-	-	CASSFRLHNEQFF	TGTGCCAGCAGCTTCCGACTGCACAATGAGCAGTTCTTC
TRBJ2-1	TRBV29-1	-	-	CSVGAGHNEQFF	TGCAGCGTTGGAGCAGGCCACAATGAGCAGTTCTTC
TRBJ2-7	TRBV2	-	-	CATKRETYEQYF	TGTGCCACCAAACGGGAGACCTACGAGCAGTACTTC
TRBJ2-7	TRBV25-1	few	TRBD1	CAVQGRVYEQYF	TGTGCCGTACAGGGGCGGGTCTACGAGCAGTACTTC
TRBJ1-2	TRBV2	-	TRBD1	CATFAWDSLTNYGYTF	TGTGCCACTTTTGCCTGGGACAGTTTAACGAACTATGGCTACACCTTC
TRBJ1-3	TRBV30	-	TRBD1	CAWSGTGSSGNTIYF	TGTGCCTGGAGTGGGACAGGATCCTCTGGAAACACCATATATTTT
TRBJ2-6	TRBV29-1	-	-	CSVEVRPPGGANVLTF	TGCAGCGTTGAAGTTCGTCCCCCGGGAGGGGCCAACGTCCTGACTTTC
TRBJ2-7	TRBV5-1	once	TRBD1	CASSLQGQGYEQYF	TGCGCCAGCAGCTTACAGGGGCAAGGCTACGAGCAGTACTTC
TRBJ1-1	TRBV6-5	-	TRBD1	CASSYPDRDGEAFF	TGTGCCAGCAGTTACCCGGACAGGGATGGTGAAGCTTTCTTT
TRBJ1-2	TRBV10-3	once	-	CAISEVATLNYGYTF	TGTGCCATCAGTGAGGTCGCCACATTGAACTATGGCTACACCTTC
TRBJ2-3	TRBV4-2	-	TRBD2	CASSQGLAETDTQYF	TGTGCCAGCAGCCAAGGACTAGCGGAGACAGATACGCAGTATTTT
TRBJ2-7	TRBV7-9	-	TRBD2	CASSQEREKYEQYF	TGTGCCAGCAGTCAAGAGCGGGAGAAGTACGAGCAGTACTTC
TRBJ2-1	TRBV7-8	-	-	CASSLGNFPYNEQFF	TGTGCCAGCAGCTTAGGCAACTTCCCCTACAATGAGCAGTTCTTC
TRBJ2-7	TRBV5-6	-	TRBD1	CASSLAGQGKSEQYF	TGTGCCAGCAGCTTGGCCGGACAGGGGAAAAGCGAGCAGTACTTC
TRBJ1-2	TRBV29-1	-	-	CSVPPGQLNYGYTF	TGCAGCGTCCCCCCCGGACAGTTAAACTATGGCTACACCTTC
TRBJ2-5	TRBV7-6	-	TRBD2	CASSSSSGGLQETQYF	TGTGCCAGCAGCTCCTCTAGCGGGGGGCTCCAAGAGACCCAGTACTTC
TRBJ2-1	TRBV6-4	few	TRBD2	CASSASRDGRAYNEQFF	TGTGCCAGCAGTGCCTCACGGGACGGGAGGGCCTACAATGAGCAGTTCTTC
TRBJ1-4	TRBV6-5	-	-	CASSYRTGRVNEKLFF	TGTGCCAGCAGTTACCGCACAGGGCGGGTTAATGAAAAACTGTTTTTT
TRBJ2-7	TRBV27	-	-	CASSLGVGRSYEQYF	TGTGCCAGCAGTTTAGGCGTGGGGCGGTCATACGAGCAGTACTTC
TRBJ1-2	TRBV2	-	-	CASSDRPLYGYTF	TGTGCCAGCAGTGACAGGCCGCTCTATGGCTACACCTTC
TRBJ1-6	TRBV30	once	-	CAWTPGVYNSPLHF	TGTGCCTGGACCCCCGGGGTATACAATTCACCCCTCCACTTT
TRBJ2-1	TRBV5-1	once	TRBD2	CARAGGPVYNEQFF	TGCGCCAGAGCGGGGGGCCCTGTCTACAATGAGCAGTTCTTC
TRBJ1-3	TRBV4-1	-	TRBD1	CASSHRQGRSGNTIYF	TGCGCCAGCAGCCACCGACAGGGCCGCTCTGGAAACACCATATATTTT
TRBJ2-5	TRBV15	-	TRBD1	CATSRESPGTGQETQYF	TGTGCCACCAGCAGAGAATCCCCCGGGACAGGCCAAGAGACCCAGTACTTC
TRBJ2-5	TRBV2	once	TRBD1	CASSAQGTPQETQYF	TGTGCCAGCAGTGCACAGGGGACGCCTCAAGAGACCCAGTACTTC
TRBJ1-3	TRBV18	few	TRBD1	CASSISPGTGGLSGNTIYF	TGTGCCAGCTCAATCAGCCCCGGGACAGGGGGCCTCTCTGGAAACACCATATATTTT
TRBJ2-7	TRBV9	-	TRBD1	CASSVLGQGTYEQYF	TGTGCCAGCAGCGTACTGGGACAGGGGACGTACGAGCAGTACTTC
TRBJ1-6	TRBV7-2	-	-	CASSLGAESSYNSPLHF	TGTGCCAGCAGCTTAGGAGCGGAGAGCTCCTATAATTCACCCCTCCACTTT
TRBJ2-7	TRBV7-9	-	TRBD1	CASSPEFFQGASYEQYF	TGTGCCAGCAGCCCGGAGTTTTTCCAGGGGGCTTCATACGAGCAGTACTTC
TRBJ1-4	TRBV7-9	-	-	CASSSSGTTNEKLFF	TGTGCCAGCAGCTCCTCAGGGACAACTAATGAAAAACTGTTTTTT
TRBJ2-7	TRBV7-9	-	TRBD1	CASSSRGLNYEQYF	TGTGCCAGCAGCTCCAGGGGGCTGAACTACGAGCAGTACTTC
TRBJ1-1	TRBV29-1	-	-	CSVWGQGTEAFF	TGCAGCGTTTGGGGGCAGGGTACTGAAGCTTTCTTT